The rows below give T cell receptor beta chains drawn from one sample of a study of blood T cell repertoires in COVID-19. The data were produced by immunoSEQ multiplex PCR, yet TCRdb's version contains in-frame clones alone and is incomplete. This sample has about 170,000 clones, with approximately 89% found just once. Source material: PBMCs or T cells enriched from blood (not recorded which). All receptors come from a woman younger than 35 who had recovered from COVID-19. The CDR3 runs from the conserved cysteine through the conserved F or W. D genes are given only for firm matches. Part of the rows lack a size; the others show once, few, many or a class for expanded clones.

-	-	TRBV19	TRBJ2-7	CASSKALAPGEQYF	TGTGCCAGTAGTAAGGCCCTCGCCCCGGGAGAGCAGTACTTC
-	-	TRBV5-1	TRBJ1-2	CASSLARERSYTF	TGCGCCAGCAGCTTGGCCCGGGAGAGGAGCTACACCTTC
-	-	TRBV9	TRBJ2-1	CASSVGARSSYNEQFF	TGTGCCAGCAGCGTAGGAGCGCGGAGCTCCTACAATGAGCAGTTCTTC
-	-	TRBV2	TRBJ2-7	CASSTAAYEQYF	TGTGCCAGCAGCACAGCGGCCTACGAGCAGTACTTC
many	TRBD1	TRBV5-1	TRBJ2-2	CASSPRQGTGELFF	TGCGCCAGCAGCCCCCGACAGGGCACCGGGGAGCTGTTTTTT
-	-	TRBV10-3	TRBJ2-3	CAISESTNTQYF	TGTGCCATCAGTGAATCCACTAATACGCAGTATTTT
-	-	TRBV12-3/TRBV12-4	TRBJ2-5	CASSFLQETQYF	TGTGCCAGCAGTTTTCTCCAAGAGACCCAGTACTTC
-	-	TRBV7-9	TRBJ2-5	CASSFSGGLGETQYF	TGTGCCAGCAGCTTCTCAGGGGGGTTAGGAGAGACCCAGTACTTC
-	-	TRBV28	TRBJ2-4	CASSPSRRWLAKNIQYF	TGTGCCAGCAGTCCCTCCCGGAGGTGGTTAGCCAAAAACATTCAGTACTTC
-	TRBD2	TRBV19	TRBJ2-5	CASRGAGGQETQYF	TGTGCCAGTAGAGGGGCGGGAGGTCAAGAGACCCAGTACTTC
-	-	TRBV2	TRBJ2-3	CASSYTDTQYF	TGTGCCAGCAGCTACACAGATACGCAGTATTTT
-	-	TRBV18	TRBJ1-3	CASSQPGSLSGNTIYF	TGTGCCAGCTCGCAACCGGGGTCACTCTCTGGAAACACCATATATTTT
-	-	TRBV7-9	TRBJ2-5	CASSLGDRWLARQETQYF	TGTGCCAGCAGCTTGGGGGACCGTTGGCTAGCGAGGCAAGAGACCCAGTACTTC
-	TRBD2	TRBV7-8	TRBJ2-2	CASSSPLADLSNTGELFF	TGTGCCAGCAGTTCCCCTCTAGCGGATCTTTCGAACACCGGGGAGCTGTTTTTT
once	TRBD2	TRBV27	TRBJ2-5	CASSSLAGVVETQYF	TGTGCCAGCAGTTCACTAGCGGGAGTAGTAGAGACCCAGTACTTC